The 10 T cell receptor beta chains given below trace back to one sample, sequenced in a study of blood T cell repertoires in COVID-19 (TCRdb year 2020). The method behind the library was the immunoSEQ multiplex PCR assay. As stored in TCRdb, this immuneACCESS dataset retains in-frame rearrangements with V and J assigned. A fraction of the clones does not appear; measured against another copy, unresolved V genes explain less than half of the discrepancy, and the remainder lacks a known reason. This sample is represented by 140,000 to 150,000 clones; 70% to 90% of them were singletons. Around 4.5% of the sample belongs to the ten largest clones. Sequences were obtained from PBMCs or T cells enriched from blood (not recorded which). Receptors were obtained from a man aged 50 to 60 who had recovered from COVID-19.

The gene calls are TRBV5-5 and TRBJ2-5; a weak D match, TRBD2 (6 bases). Germline V CDR1 and CDR2: SGHKS, YYEKEE (reference sequence). CDR3 size: 17 residues. V dropped 4 bases and J dropped 1 base, with 20 bases sitting between them. This CDR3 is CASSLHGRRGGQETQYF. The CDR3, as DNA: TGTGCCAGCAGCCTCCATGGCCGGCGGGGAGGCCAAGAGACCCAGTACTTC.

The V gene is TRBV15, the J gene TRBJ2-7, with D possibly matching TRBD2 (7 bases). From germline, CDR1 is LNHNV and CDR2 YYDKDF (reference sequence). The CDR3 sequence is 16 residues long. Trimming removed 0 bases from V and 5 bases from J, with 17 bases in between. The CDR3 DNA follows: TGTGCCACCAGCAGAGAGGGGGCGGGAGTAAAAAACGAGCAGTACTTC. It encodes CATSREGAGVKNEQYF.

For the CDR3, the DNA is TGTGCCAGCAGCTTCAGTGAGGTCGGGTTCTATGGCTACACCTTC. This encodes CASSFSEVGFYGYTF. The rearrangement uses TRBV7-9 and TRBJ1-2; D gene unclear. The germline CDR1 and CDR2 sequences are SEHNR and FQNEAQ (reference sequence). The CDR3 has 15 amino acids. V gave up 3 bases and J gave up 4 bases, with 15 bases separating them.

The chain combines TRBV7-2 with TRBJ1-5; 9 bases are shared with TRBD1. V dropped 5 bases and J dropped 11; count of bases not matched to a gene: 7. The CDR3 has 13 residues. In germline, CDR1 is SGHTA, CDR2 FQGNSA. CDR3: CASSKDRGRTQHF. The CDR3 nucleotides read TGTGCCAGCAGCAAAGACAGGGGGAGGACCCAGCATTTT.

The chain links TRBV4-1 to TRBJ1-4, with 7 nucleotides matching TRBD1. Germline CDR1 is MGHRA and CDR2 is YSYEKL. J lost 7 bases, V lost 2 bases, and 10 bases had no gene match. This CDR3 comprises 16 residues. CDR3 nucleotide sequence: TGCGCCAGCAGCCAAAACAGGGGCCGGGGGGGTGAAAAACTGTTTTTT. Translation gives CASSQNRGRGGEKLFF.

V gene TRBV6-6 combines with J gene TRBJ1-1; D call uncertain. The V gene lost 7 bases and the J gene lost 5 bases, with 14 bases spanning the gap. The CDR3 contains 13 residues. Germline V gene data show CDR1 as MNHNY and CDR2 as SVGAGI (reference sequence). This CDR3 reads CASKPGPVTEAFF. CDR3 nucleotides: TGTGCCAGCAAGCCGGGTCCCGTAACTGAAGCTTTCTTT.

The chain joins TRBV19 to TRBJ1-3; D is unresolved. The CDR3 consists of 15 residues. V was pared by 2 bases and J by 0 bases, with 8 bases between. Germline CDR1 and CDR2: LNHDA and SQIVND (reference sequence). The CDR3 sequence is CASSISRSSGNTIYF. DNA of the CDR3: TGTGCCAGTAGTATATCCCGGAGCTCTGGAAACACCATATATTTT.

The chain is built from TRBV4-3 and TRBJ2-1; D gene ambiguous. V was cut by 5 bases and J by 8 bases, with 19 bases left in between. The CDR3 has 15 amino acids. Germline CDR1 is LGHNA and CDR2 is YSLEER. CDR3 coding DNA: TGCGCCAGCAGCAACCCCTCTAGTGATGTCTATGAGCAGTTCTTC. Residues: CASSNPSSDVYEQFF.

The V call is TRBV24-1, the J call TRBJ1-1; D not certain. The germline CDR1 and CDR2 sequences are KGHDR and SFDVKD. Trimming removed 3 bases from V and 1 base from J, with 11 bases in between. CDR3 length: 15 residues. DNA for the CDR3: TGTGCCACCAGTGATCCCCGGGGAGGGAACACTGAAGCTTTCTTT. Translation gives CATSDPRGGNTEAFF.

The chain couples TRBV3-1 (or the pseudogene TRBV3-2) to TRBJ1-6; the D is unclear. This CDR3 contains 15 residues. Germline V CDR1 and CDR2: LGHDT, YNNKEL (reference sequence). The V end lost 1 base, the J end lost 8 bases, and 12 bases lay between the germline ends. This CDR3 reads CASSQGIGRDSPLHF. The CDR3 DNA is TGTGCCAGCAGCCAAGGCATTGGGAGGGATTCACCCCTCCACTTT.